This T cell receptor beta chain was identified in a study of blood T cell repertoires in COVID-19. Overall study: Spain, Italy and the United States supplied samples that represented acute and convalescent COVID-19. In each case, the material was cDNA or gDNA derived from T cells, B-cell-depleted T cells, or PBMCs.

The Seattle site enrolled patients during active infection and followed them longitudinally. Per the germline V gene, CDR1 is SEHNR and CDR2 is FQNEAQ (reference sequence). CDR3 length: 16 residues. Trimming cost V 4 bases and J 7 bases, with 19 bases left between them. Per the original methods: Estimates of nucleated cell counts were drawn from the amplification of reference gene primers. TCRdb's copy holds only in-frame clones and misses some; the assay was immunoSEQ multiplex PCR. The D gene and trimming were derived from the DNA, and the V and J assignments and clone size from that table. Of some 260,000 clones in the sample, 88% were seen once.

The sequenced sample was peripheral blood. This TCR was sampled from a woman aged 30 to 39 with COVID-19, enrolled during active disease. The rearrangement links TRBV7-9 to TRBJ2-2; D not resolved. CDR3 bases: TGTGCCAGCAGCTCCATCCCCTTCCCCGACATCGGGGAGCTGTTTTTT. It translates to CASSSIPFPDIGELFF.